The 5 T cell receptor beta chains below were found in one sample sequenced in a study of blood T cell repertoires in COVID-19. The method was immunoSEQ multiplex PCR; TCRdb's version includes in-frame clones alone and lacks a portion of them. The data show approximately 81,000 clones, around 89% seen once. Sequencing was carried out using PBMCs or T cells enriched from blood (not recorded which). The receptors originated from a woman aged 45-65 years with acute COVID-19.

The chain couples TRBV18 to TRBJ1-2; possibly TRBD1 for D (6 bases). This CDR3 has 16 amino acids. Germline values: CDR1 KGHSH, CDR2 LQKENI. Trimming pared 5 bases from V and 6 bases from J, leaving 22 bases between. CDR3 nucleotides: TGTGCCAGCTCAATTGATCGGGGGGCCTTGTTCGATGGCTACACCTTC. Residues: CASSIDRGALFDGYTF.

The rearrangement joins TRBV7-9 to TRBJ1-2, with D possibly matching TRBD1 (5 bases). Deletions cut 5 bases from V and 6 bases from J, with 7 bases between. The germline gives CDR1 SEHNR, CDR2 FQNEAQ (reference sequence). This CDR3 has 11 amino acids. The CDR3 protein is CASSRGNGYTF. The DNA of the CDR3 is TGTGCCAGCAGCCGGGGGAATGGCTACACCTTC.

The chain is built from TRBV7-9 and TRBJ2-7; 7 nucleotides match TRBD2. CDR1 is SEHNR and CDR2 is FQNEAQ in the germline V gene (reference sequence). The junction had 5 bases not matched to a gene; V was cut back by 5 bases and J by 4 bases. This CDR3 has 13 amino acids. The CDR3 DNA follows: TGTGCCAGCAGCCGGGGGGAGGGGTACGAGCAGTACTTC. This gives the protein CASSRGEGYEQYF.

The V gene is TRBV7-2, the J gene TRBJ2-7; TRBD2 matches at 7 bases. With 6 bases clipped from V and 3 bases from J, the junction kept 8 bases outside the gene matches. The CDR3 totals 14 residues. Germline V CDR1 and CDR2: SGHTA, FQGNSA. CDR3 DNA sequence: TGTGCCAGCAGACCCTTGGGAGGGAACTACGAGCAGTACTTC. Its protein is CASRPLGGNYEQYF. Combining the CDR3 with reference TRBV7-2 and TRBJ2-7 gives the whole variable domain GAGVSQSPSNKVTEKGKDVELRCDPISGHTALYWYRQSLGQGLEFLIYFQGNSAPDKSGLPSDRFSAERTGGSVSTLTIQRTQQEDSAVYLCASRPLGGNYEQYFGPGTRLTVT.

The chain has TRBV3-1 (or the pseudogene TRBV3-2) and TRBJ2-1; 9 bases align to TRBD2. The ends lost 2 bases at V and 5 bases at J; junction bases unmatched: 4. The CDR3 totals 15 residues. The germline gives CDR1 LGHDT, CDR2 YNNKEL (reference sequence). The CDR3 bases are TGTGCCAGCAGCCAATTGGGACTAGCTGACAATGAGCAGTTCTTC. This gives the protein CASSQLGLADNEQFF.